Listed here are 2 T cell receptor beta chains from one sample, sequenced in a study of blood T cell repertoires in COVID-19. The data were produced by immunoSEQ multiplex PCR, yet TCRdb's version contains in-frame clones alone and is incomplete. In the table there are approximately 100,000 clones, around 87% of which are singletons. The sequencing sample was made of peripheral blood. These TCRs come from a woman aged 30 to 39 with acute or convalescent COVID-19.

This rearrangement joins TRBV30 to TRBJ1-3; D may be TRBD1 (6 bases). There are 17 residues in the CDR3. V lost 2 bases to trimming and J lost 0 bases, with 17 bases between them. Germline assignment: CDR1 GTSNPN and CDR2 SVGIG (reference sequence). CDR3 in amino acids: CAWSYSGAHHSGNTIYF. DNA for the CDR3: TGTGCCTGGAGTTATTCAGGGGCTCACCACTCTGGAAACACCATATATTTT.

V usage is TRBV6-4 and J usage is TRBJ2-3; no definite D call. The CDR3 sequence is 12 residues long. Germline V CDR1 and CDR2: MRHNA, SNTAGT. Trimming cost V 6 bases and J 10 bases, with 14 bases left between them. The CDR3 DNA is TGTGCCAGCAGAGGAGTTGGAATGGCGCAGTATTTT. This sequence encodes CASRGVGMAQYF.